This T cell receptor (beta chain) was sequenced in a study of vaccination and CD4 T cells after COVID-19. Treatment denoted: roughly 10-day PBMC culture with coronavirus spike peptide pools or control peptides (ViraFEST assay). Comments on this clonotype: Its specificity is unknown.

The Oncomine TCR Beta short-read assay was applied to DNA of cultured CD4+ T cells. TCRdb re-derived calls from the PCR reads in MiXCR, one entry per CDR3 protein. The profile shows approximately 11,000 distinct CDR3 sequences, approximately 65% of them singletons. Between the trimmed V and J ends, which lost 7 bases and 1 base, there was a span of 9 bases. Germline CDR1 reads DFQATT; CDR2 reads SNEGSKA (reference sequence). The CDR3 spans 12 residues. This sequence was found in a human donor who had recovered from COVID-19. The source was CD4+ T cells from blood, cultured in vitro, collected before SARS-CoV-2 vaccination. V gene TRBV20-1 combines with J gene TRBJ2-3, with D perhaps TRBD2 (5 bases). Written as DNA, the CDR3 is TGCAGTGGGGGAGAGGGCACAGATACGCAGTATTTT. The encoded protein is CSGGEGTDTQYF.